This TCR beta chain was sequenced during a study of T cell responses to AZD1222 COVID-19 vaccine. This clone showed up just once. Its antigen is not known. Libraries were prepared by immunoSEQ multiplex PCR; TCRdb keeps only in-frame clonotypes and omits some of them. The sample lists 110,000 to 150,000 clones; 80% to 95% were seen once. Whole-study results and caveats: Two doses of AZD1222 preceded a rise in Spike-specific TCR breadth and depth. Donors skewed white British and female; clonal diversity was possibly underestimated. Spike was spanned by vaccine-associated CD4 TCRs, which were dominant at 160-218 and 743-854. No day 14 peak samples; only post-peak repertoires were characterized.

V dropped 8 bases and J dropped 3 bases, with 8 bases sitting between them. This CDR3 is 12 amino acids long. The germline V gene has CDR1 SNHLY and CDR2 FYNNEI. The chain employs TRBV2 and TRBJ1-5; D gene ambiguous. The TCR comes from an adult in good health. This specimen consisted of peripheral blood, obtained on day 0 of AZD1222 vaccination. The CDR3: CASQAPNQPQHF. The CDR3, as DNA: TGTGCCAGCCAGGCCCCCAATCAGCCCCAGCATTTT.